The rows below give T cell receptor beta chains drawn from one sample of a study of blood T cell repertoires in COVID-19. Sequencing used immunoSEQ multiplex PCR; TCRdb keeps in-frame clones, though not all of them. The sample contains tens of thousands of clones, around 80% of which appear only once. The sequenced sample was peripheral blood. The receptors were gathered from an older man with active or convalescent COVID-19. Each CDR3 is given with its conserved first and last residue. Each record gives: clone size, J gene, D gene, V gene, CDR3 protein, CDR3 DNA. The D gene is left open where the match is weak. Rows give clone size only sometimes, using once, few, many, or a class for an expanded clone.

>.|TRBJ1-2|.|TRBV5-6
CASSLRNPTFAGYTF
TGTGCCAGCAGCTTGCGCAATCCGACTTTTGCTGGCTACACCTTC
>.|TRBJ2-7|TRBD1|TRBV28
CASSSGTGSYEQYF
TGTGCCAGCAGTTCCGGGACAGGGAGCTACGAGCAGTACTTC
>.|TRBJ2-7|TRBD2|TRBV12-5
CASGLVEAGGPYEQYF
TGTGCTAGTGGTTTGGTTGAAGCGGGAGGGCCGTACGAGCAGTACTTC
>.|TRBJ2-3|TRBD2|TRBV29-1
CSVEQAGRDTQYF
TGCAGCGTTGAACAAGCGGGGAGGGATACGCAGTATTTT
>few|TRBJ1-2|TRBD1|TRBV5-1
CASSLVGGQGGYGYTF
TGCGCCAGCAGCTTGGTAGGGGGACAGGGAGGCTATGGCTACACCTTC
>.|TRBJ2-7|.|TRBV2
CASTLPLAGHYEQYF
TGTGCCAGCACGTTGCCACTAGCCGGCCATTACGAGCAGTACTTC
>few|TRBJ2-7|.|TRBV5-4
CASSPNQGYEQYF
TGTGCCAGCAGCCCGAATCAGGGCTACGAGCAGTACTTC
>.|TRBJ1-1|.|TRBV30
CAWSVRLGGITEAFF
TGTGCCTGGAGTGTAAGGCTAGGGGGAATCACTGAAGCTTTCTTT
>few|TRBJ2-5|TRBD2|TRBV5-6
CASSLMASGSQETQYF
TGTGCCAGCAGCTTAATGGCTAGCGGGAGCCAAGAGACCCAGTACTTC
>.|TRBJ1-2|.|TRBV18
CASSDLPAGYGYTF
TGTGCCAGCTCCGACCTACCGGCAGGGTATGGCTACACCTTC
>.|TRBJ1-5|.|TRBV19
CASSMDNNSNQPQHF
TGTGCCAGTAGTATGGACAACAATAGCAATCAGCCCCAGCATTTT
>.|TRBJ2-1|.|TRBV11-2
CASSRTRNEQFF
TGTGCCAGCAGCCGGACAAGGAATGAGCAGTTCTTC
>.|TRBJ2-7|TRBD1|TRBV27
CASSSVDRASYEQYF
TGTGCCAGCAGTTCCGTGGACAGGGCCTCCTACGAGCAGTACTTC
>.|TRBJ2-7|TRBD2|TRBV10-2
CASSPSGSSYEQYF
TGCGCCAGCAGCCCTAGCGGAAGCTCCTACGAGCAGTACTTC
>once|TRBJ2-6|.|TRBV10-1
CANITQGYSGANVLTF
TGCGCCAACATTACTCAGGGTTACTCTGGGGCCAACGTCCTGACTTTC
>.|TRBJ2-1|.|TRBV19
CASSITWAGPPHEQFF
TGTGCCAGTAGTATAACGTGGGCGGGGCCCCCCCATGAGCAGTTCTTC
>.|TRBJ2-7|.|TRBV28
CASSLWGAGGRYEQYF
TGTGCCAGCAGTTTATGGGGAGCAGGGGGGAGATACGAGCAGTACTTC
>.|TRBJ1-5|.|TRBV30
CAWGPGNNQPQHF
TGTGCCTGGGGCCCGGGGAACAATCAGCCCCAGCATTTT
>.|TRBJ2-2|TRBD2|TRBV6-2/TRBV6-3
CASSPWLAGVAGELFF
TGTGCCAGCAGTCCCTGGCTAGCGGGAGTGGCCGGGGAGCTGTTTTTT
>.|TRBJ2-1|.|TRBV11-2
CASSSLEASLNNEQFF
TGTGCCAGCAGCTCATTAGAAGCGTCCCTTAACAATGAGCAGTTCTTC
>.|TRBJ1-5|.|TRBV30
CAWSVGHASNQPQHF
TGTGCCTGGAGTGTAGGACACGCTAGCAATCAGCCCCAGCATTTT
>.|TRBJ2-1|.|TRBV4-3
CASSQDAYNEQFF
TGCGCCAGCAGCCAAGATGCGTACAATGAGCAGTTCTTC
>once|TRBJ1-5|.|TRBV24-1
CATSDPAQGYNQPQHF
TGTGCCACCAGTGATCCGGCCCAGGGGTACAATCAGCCCCAGCATTTT
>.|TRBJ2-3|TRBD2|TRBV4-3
CASSQGGGGDTQYF
TGCGCCAGCAGCCAAGGGGGCGGGGGAGATACGCAGTATTTT
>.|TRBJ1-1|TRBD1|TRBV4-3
CASSQYRGTEAFF
TGCGCCAGCAGCCAATACAGGGGTACTGAAGCTTTCTTT
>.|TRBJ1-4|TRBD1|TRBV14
CASSQNAGGREKLFF
TGTGCCAGCAGCCAAAACGCAGGGGGCCGGGAAAAACTGTTTTTT
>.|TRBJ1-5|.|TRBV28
CASSYLSNQPQHF
TGTGCCAGCAGTTATTTAAGCAATCAGCCCCAGCATTTT
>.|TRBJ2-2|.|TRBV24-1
CATSDFYRDPGELFF
TGTGCCACCAGTGATTTTTACAGGGATCCCGGGGAGCTGTTTTTT
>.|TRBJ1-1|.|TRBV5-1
CASSVDLNTEAFF
TGCGCCAGCAGCGTAGATCTGAACACTGAAGCTTTCTTT
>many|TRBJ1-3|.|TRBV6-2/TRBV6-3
CASSSGQFSGNTIYF
TGTGCCAGCAGTTCCGGACAGTTCTCTGGAAACACCATATATTTT
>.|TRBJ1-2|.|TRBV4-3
CASSQDLGHGYTF
TGCGCCAGCAGCCAAGATTTGGGGCATGGCTACACCTTC
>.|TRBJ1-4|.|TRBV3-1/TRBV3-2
CASSQPGTTNEKLFF
TGTGCCAGCAGCCAGCCGGGAACAACTAATGAAAAACTGTTTTTT
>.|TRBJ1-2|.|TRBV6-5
CASSSRTDGYGYTF
TGTGCCAGCAGTTCTAGGACAGATGGCTATGGCTACACCTTC
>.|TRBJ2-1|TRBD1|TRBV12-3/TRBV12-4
CASRGDRWAQFF
TGTGCCAGCAGGGGGGACAGGTGGGCCCAGTTCTTC
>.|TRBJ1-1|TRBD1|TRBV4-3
CASSSRQGPTEAFF
TGCGCCAGCAGCTCCCGACAGGGGCCCACTGAAGCTTTCTTT
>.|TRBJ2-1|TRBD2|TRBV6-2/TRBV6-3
CASSYGTSGALSSYNEQFF
TGTGCCAGCAGTTACGGGACTAGCGGGGCCCTCAGCTCCTACAATGAGCAGTTCTTC
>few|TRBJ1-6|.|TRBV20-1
CSASDSGGFNNSPLHF
TGCAGTGCTAGTGACTCGGGAGGTTTCAATAATTCACCCCTCCACTTT
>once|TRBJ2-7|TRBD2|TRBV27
CASSLGGGLASYEQYF
TGTGCCAGCAGTCTAGGCGGGGGACTAGCTTCTTACGAGCAGTACTTC
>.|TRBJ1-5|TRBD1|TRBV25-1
CASSAATGDSQPQHF
TGTGCCAGCAGTGCCGCGACAGGGGACAGCCAGCCCCAGCATTTT
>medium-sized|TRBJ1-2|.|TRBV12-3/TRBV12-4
CASSLDGRGGYTF
TGTGCCAGCAGTTTAGATGGTCGGGGTGGCTACACCTTC
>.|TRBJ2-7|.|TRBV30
CAWTSSTASYEQYF
TGTGCCTGGACCTCCTCCACAGCCTCCTACGAGCAGTACTTC
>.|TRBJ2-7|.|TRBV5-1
CASSPTERAFYEQYF
TGCGCCAGCAGCCCTACTGAGCGGGCGTTCTACGAGCAGTACTTC
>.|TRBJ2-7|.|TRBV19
CASSIGQAYEQYF
TGTGCCAGTAGTATCGGTCAGGCCTACGAGCAGTACTTC
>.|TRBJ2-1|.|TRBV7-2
CASSPSAGASFYNEQFF
TGTGCCAGCAGCCCTTCTGCGGGGGCATCCTTTTACAATGAGCAGTTCTTC
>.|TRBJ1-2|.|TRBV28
CASTPEGDSFYGYTF
TGTGCCAGCACCCCCGAAGGGGATTCGTTCTATGGCTACACCTTC